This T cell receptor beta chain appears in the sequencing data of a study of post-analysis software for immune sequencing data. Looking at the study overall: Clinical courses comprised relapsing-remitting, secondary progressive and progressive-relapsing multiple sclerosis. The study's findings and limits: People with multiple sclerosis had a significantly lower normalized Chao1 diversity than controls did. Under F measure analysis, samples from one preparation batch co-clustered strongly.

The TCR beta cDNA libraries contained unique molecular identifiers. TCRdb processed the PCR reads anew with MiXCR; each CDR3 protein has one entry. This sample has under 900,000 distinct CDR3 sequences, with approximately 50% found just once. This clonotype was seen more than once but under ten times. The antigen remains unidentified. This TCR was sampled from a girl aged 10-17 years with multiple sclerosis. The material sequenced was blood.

CDR3 DNA: TGCGCCAGCAGCTTGACAGGCGCCCAATTCGAGCAGTACTTC. Its translation is CASSLTGAQFEQYF. This chain joins TRBV5-1 and TRBJ2-7; weak D call: TRBD1 (5 bases). V was shortened by 1 base and J by 6 bases, with 14 bases between the two germline ends. CDR1 and CDR2 (germline): SGHRS, YFSETQ. This CDR3 is 14 amino acids long. The whole variable domain, remainder taken from reference TRBV5-1 and TRBJ2-7, is KAGVTQTPRYLIKTRGQQVTLSCSPISGHRSVSWYQQTPGQGLQFLFEYFSETQRNKGNFPGRFSGRQFSNSRSEMNVSTLELGDSALYLCASSLTGAQFEQYFGPGTRLTVT.